This T cell receptor (beta chain) is from a study of breast tumors, draining lymph nodes, adjacent tissues. Germline V gene data show CDR1 as SNHLY and CDR2 as FYNNEI. The trim removed 6 bases at V and 1 base at J, leaving 9 bases unmatched. CDR3 length: 18 amino acids. Breast cancer patients provided tissue from their axillary draining lymph nodes. TCRdb re-analysed the multiplex PCR reads in MiXCR, keeping a single row per CDR3 protein. The sample records approximately 200,000 distinct CDR3 sequences, roughly 31% being singletons. The genes are TRBV2 and TRBJ2-3, with 14 bases fitting TRBD2. The source of this sequence is a female donor with breast cancer. Some clones in this sample may be carry-over from other donors' samples. Sequenced sample: axillary lymph node tissue. CDR3 sequence: CASRPPGGLAGGTDTQYF. The CDR3 DNA reads as TGTGCCAGCAGGCCCCCGGGGGGACTAGCGGGGGGCACAGATACGCAGTATTTT.